These 27 T cell receptor beta chains were all obtained from the same sample, sequenced in a study of post-analysis software for immune sequencing data. Study-wide results and caveats: When patients were compared with controls, a handful of TRBV segments were more frequent, TRBV5-6, TRBV5-1 and TRBV20-1 among them.

Researchers reported that TCR beta cDNA libraries carried unique molecular identifiers. TCRdb independently ran MiXCR on the PCR reads; one entry per CDR3 protein. Here the sample spans about 770,000 distinct CDR3 sequences, more than 45% being singletons. Their antigens remain unidentified. The material sequenced was blood. These TCRs come from a girl aged 10 to 17 with multiple sclerosis.

This chain uses TRBV5-1 with TRBJ2-1; 7 nucleotides line up with TRBD2. Germline CDR1 SGHRS, CDR2 YFSETQ. With 1 base clipped from V and 4 bases from J, the junction kept 5 bases outside the gene matches. The CDR3 is 15 amino acids. This CDR3 reads CASSLKAGAYNEQFF. In DNA form, the CDR3 reads TGCGCCAGCAGCTTGAAGGCGGGAGCATACAATGAGCAGTTCTTC.

CDR3 sequence: CASNSLREAFF. The CDR3 region has the DNA TGTGCCAGCAATTCCCTTCGTGAAGCTTTCTTT. The rearrangement links TRBV6-5 to TRBJ1-1; D not resolved. V gave up 7 bases and J gave up 7 bases, with 10 bases separating them. This CDR3 is built from 11 residues. From germline, CDR1 is MNHEY and CDR2 SVGAGI.

This clonotype has just a few counts. The chain recombines TRBV29-1 with TRBJ1-5; D possibly corresponds to TRBD1 (6 bases). The CDR3 extends over 13 amino acids. Deletions cut 7 bases from V and 4 bases from J, with 14 bases between. Germline V gives CDR1 SQVTM, CDR2 ANQGSEA. The DNA for the CDR3 is TGCAGCGGTGGACAGAAGGGTAATCAGCCCCAGCATTTT. Its protein is CSGGQKGNQPQHF.

This chain uses TRBV6-2 or TRBV6-3 with TRBJ2-6; D gene unclear. V was shortened by 2 bases and J by 5 bases, with 10 bases between the two germline ends. Germline CDR1 is MNHEY and CDR2 is SVGEGT. This CDR3 spans 15 amino acids. The CDR3 DNA reads TGTGCCAGCAGTTACGGGGTCCTCTGGGCCAACGTCCTGACTTTC. Its protein product is CASSYGVLWANVLTF.

The sample holds a few counts of this clonotype. V and J are TRBV12-3 or TRBV12-4 and TRBJ1-2; D might be TRBD1 (6 bases). The CDR3 is made up of 14 amino acids. The V and J ends lost 5 bases and 5 bases respectively, with 15 bases between them. The CDR3 reads CASSLYTGRYGYTF. CDR3 in DNA: TGTGCCAGCAGTCTATATACAGGGAGGTATGGCTACACCTTC.

Only a few counts were recorded for this clonotype. The chain combines TRBV29-1 with TRBJ2-7; 7 bases align to TRBD1. In germline, CDR1 is SQVTM, CDR2 ANQGSEA. The CDR3 spans 14 residues. V gave up 5 bases and J gave up 2 bases; unmatched junction bases: 9. The CDR3 sequence is CSVQGVSPAYEQYF. Written as DNA, the CDR3 is TGCAGCGTTCAGGGGGTCAGCCCCGCCTACGAGCAGTACTTC.

J is TRBJ2-1 and V is TRBV7-9; no reliable D call. V gave up 5 bases and J gave up 10 bases, with 12 bases separating them. Per germline, CDR1 SEHNR and CDR2 FQNEAQ (reference sequence). The CDR3 contains 12 residues. CDR3 sequence: CASSPLAPEQFF. CDR3 bases: TGTGCCAGCAGCCCTTTAGCCCCCGAGCAGTTCTTC. Full variable domain (remainder filled in from reference TRBV7-9 and TRBJ2-1): DTGVSQNPRHKITKRGQNVTFRCDPISEHNRLYWYRQTLGQGPEFLTYFQNEAQLEKSRLLSDRFSAERPKGSFSTLEIQRTEQGDSAMYLCASSPLAPEQFFGPGTRLTVL.

This chain joins TRBV20-1 and TRBJ1-5; D gene uncertain. The CDR3 contains 14 residues. Trimming pared 3 bases from V and 4 bases from J, leaving 13 bases between. Germline V gives CDR1 DFQATT, CDR2 SNEGSKA (reference sequence). The CDR3: CSASSGARNQPQHF. CDR3 nucleotide sequence: TGCAGTGCTAGTAGCGGTGCCCGAAATCAGCCCCAGCATTTT.

The chain employs TRBV5-1 and TRBJ2-7, with a tentative D call TRBD1 (5 bases). The tail of the sequence fits TRBJ2-5 better, so the J call may be wrong. Germline values: CDR1 SGHRS, CDR2 YFSETQ. The CDR3 spans 13 residues. CDR3 amino acids: CASGAGDVETQYF. CDR3 coding DNA: TGCGCCAGTGGGGCAGGAGATGTTGAGACCCAGTACTTC.

This chain links TRBV7-3 with TRBJ2-1; D is possibly TRBD2 (6 bases). V gave up 4 bases and J gave up 3 bases, with 13 bases separating them. This CDR3 has 15 amino acids. CDR1 and CDR2 (germline): SGHTA, FQGTGA. CDR3 coding DNA: TGTGCCAGCAGCTCTACTCCGGGAGTCTACAATGAGCAGTTCTTC. Protein sequence: CASSSTPGVYNEQFF. Using reference TRBV7-3 and TRBJ2-1 for the parts outside the CDR3, the full variable domain is GAGVSQTPSNKVTEKGKYVELRCDPISGHTALYWYRQSLGQGPEFLIYFQGTGAADDSGLPNDRFFAVRPEGSVSTLKIQRTERGDSAVYLCASSSTPGVYNEQFFGPGTRLTVL.

This clonotype turned up a few times. The chain recombines TRBV28 with TRBJ2-4; D unresolved. The last part of the DNA fits TRBJ2-5 better; the J call may be wrong. The CDR3 runs 11 residues. Germline V CDR1 and CDR2: MDHEN, SYDVKM. The CDR3 sequence is CASIIGETQYF. The CDR3, as DNA: TGTGCCAGCATCATAGGAGAGACCCAGTACTTC.

This clonotype was detected only a few times. J is TRBJ2-5 and V is TRBV12-3 or TRBV12-4; 8 positions match TRBD2. This CDR3 is built from 15 residues. V lost 1 base to trimming and J lost 3 bases; unmatched junction nucleotides: 4. CDR3 region: CASSLGGTRKETQYF. In nucleotides, the CDR3 is TGTGCCAGCAGTTTAGGCGGGACTAGGAAAGAGACCCAGTACTTC.

This sequence joins TRBV2 and TRBJ2-7; D is unclear. Trimming shortened V by 3 bases and J by 7 bases, and 13 bases separated the two germline ends. CDR1 is SNHLY, CDR2 FYNNEI, per germline. The CDR3 runs to 13 residues. Here the CDR3 reads CASSDDVVHEQYF. The CDR3 DNA sequence: TGTGCCAGCAGTGACGACGTCGTCCATGAGCAGTACTTC.

CDR3: CSVEVWGLSTEAFF. Here the CDR3 DNA reads TGCAGCGTTGAAGTCTGGGGACTTAGCACTGAAGCTTTCTTT. The V call is TRBV29-1, the J call TRBJ1-1, with a possible D match to TRBD1 (5 bases). V dropped 1 base and J dropped 4 bases, with 13 bases sitting between them. The CDR3 contains 14 residues. Germline CDR1 reads SQVTM; CDR2 reads ANQGSEA.

CDR3 protein: CASSPDGVLNTEAFF. The CDR3 DNA is TGCGCCAGCAGCCCCGACGGGGTCTTGAACACTGAAGCTTTCTTT. This sequence joins TRBV5-1 and TRBJ1-1; D gene uncertain. Germline lookup yields CDR1 SGHRS and CDR2 YFSETQ. The CDR3 contains 15 residues. V lost 4 bases to trimming and J lost 0 bases, with 13 bases between them.

This clonotype was seen more than once but under ten times. V and J are TRBV6-5 and TRBJ2-4; 11 positions match TRBD2. The J call could be wrong; TRBJ2-7 is a better fit for the DNA end. CDR1 is MNHEY, CDR2 SVGAGI, per germline. This CDR3 has 14 residues. The chain's CDR3 is CASSYRLAGNEQYF. In nucleotides, the CDR3 is TGTGCCAGCAGTTATCGACTAGCGGGAAACGAGCAGTACTTC.

This chain uses TRBV15 with TRBJ2-3; no reliable D call. V was pared by 0 bases and J by 2 bases, with 6 bases between. The germline V gene has CDR1 LNHNV and CDR2 YYDKDF (reference sequence). The length of the CDR3 is 14 residues. CDR3 residues: CATSRETVTDTQYF. The CDR3 DNA follows: TGTGCCACCAGCAGAGAAACCGTCACAGATACGCAGTATTTT.

This clonotype was seen a handful of times. The V call is TRBV12-3 or TRBV12-4, the J call TRBJ2-3; D is perhaps TRBD1 or TRBD2 (5 bases each). V was cut by 6 bases and J by 4 bases, with 23 bases left in between. This CDR3 has 17 residues. This CDR3 reads CASRANRDPGGADTQYF. CDR3 in DNA: TGTGCCAGCAGAGCGAACCGGGACCCTGGTGGTGCAGATACGCAGTATTTT.

The chain employs TRBV20-1 and TRBJ2-1, with TRBD2 matching over 7 bases. Per germline, CDR1 DFQATT and CDR2 SNEGSKA (reference sequence). The V segment lost 6 bases and the J segment 0 bases; nucleotides outside the gene matches: 8. CDR3 size: 15 residues. The CDR3 reads CSAIPRLASYNEQFF. In DNA, the CDR3 is TGCAGTGCAATCCCTCGACTAGCCTCCTACAATGAGCAGTTCTTC.

This clonotype was seen a handful of times. The V gene is TRBV5-5, the J gene TRBJ1-1; TRBD1 is a possible D gene (6 bases). The CDR3 covers 14 residues. Per germline, CDR1 SGHKS and CDR2 YYEKEE (reference sequence). V lost 3 bases and J 4 bases, leaving 13 bases between the germline ends. The CDR3 loop is CASSSRGAGTEAFF. The CDR3 coding sequence is TGTGCCAGCAGCTCCAGGGGTGCCGGCACTGAAGCTTTCTTT.

This clonotype came up a few times. CDR3 loop: CASSNNEASNEQFF. CDR3 nucleotide sequence: TGTGCCAGCAGTAACAATGAGGCAAGCAATGAGCAGTTCTTC. This chain links TRBV12-3 or TRBV12-4 with TRBJ2-1; D gene unclear. Trimming removed 5 bases from V and 6 bases from J, with 14 bases in between. The CDR3 runs to 14 residues.

The chain employs TRBV29-1 and TRBJ2-5; D may be TRBD2 (6 bases). TRBJ2-7 matches the DNA end more closely, so the J call is doubtful. This CDR3 is 13 amino acids long. The V gene's germline CDR1 is SQVTM and CDR2 ANQGSEA. CDR3 sequence reads: CSVWALVGGEQYF. The CDR3 coding sequence is TGCAGCGTTTGGGCACTAGTCGGGGGCGAGCAGTACTTC.

The rearrangement uses TRBV9 and TRBJ1-1; possibly TRBD1 for D (5 bases). The CDR3 sequence is 15 residues long. V was clipped by 0 bases and J by 4 bases, with 13 bases between them. Germline lookup yields CDR1 SGDLS and CDR2 YYNGEE. The CDR3 protein is CASSVAGTLGTEAFF. CDR3 DNA sequence: TGTGCCAGCAGCGTAGCTGGGACTTTGGGCACTGAAGCTTTCTTT.

This clonotype was found a few times. The genes are TRBV12-3 or TRBV12-4 and TRBJ1-4; no clear D. V dropped 2 bases and J dropped 8 bases, with 15 bases sitting between them. The CDR3 loop spans 15 amino acids. CDR3 nucleotide sequence: TGTGCCAGCAGTTTACTGTCCGGATCTGAGGAAAAACTGTTTTTT. Its protein product is CASSLLSGSEEKLFF.

This clonotype was recorded a few times. The chain recombines TRBV24-1 with TRBJ1-2; D ambiguous. The CDR3 contains 12 residues. Looked up from germline, CDR1 is KGHDR and CDR2 is SFDVKD. Trimming took off 3 bases at V and 5 bases at J, with 6 bases between the two ends. The CDR3 region is CATSDGGYGYTF. The CDR3 DNA follows: TGTGCCACCAGTGATGGAGGGTATGGCTACACCTTC.

This clonotype occurred a few times. The J gene is TRBJ2-3, the V gene TRBV4-2, with D possibly being TRBD1 or TRBD2 (5 bases each). V lost 1 base to trimming and J lost 1 base, with 9 bases between them. The CDR3 covers 15 residues. CDR1 LGHNA and CDR2 YNFKEQ come from the germline V gene. The CDR3 is CASSQGGPRTDTQYF. The CDR3 DNA reads TGTGCCAGCAGCCAAGGGGGACCACGCACAGATACGCAGTATTTT.

The chain couples TRBV10-3 to TRBJ2-7; 14 bases align to TRBD2. Trimming cost V 6 bases and J 7 bases; bases outside gene matches: 2. The germline gives CDR1 ENHRY, CDR2 SYGVKD. The CDR3 contains 13 residues. The CDR3 is CAIRGLAGEEQYF. The CDR3 nucleotides read TGTGCCATCAGGGGACTAGCGGGGGAAGAGCAGTACTTC.